This TCR beta chain appears in the sequencing data of a study of cytomegalovirus exposure and HLA in healthy donors. Turning to the study itself: Previous work identified roughly 120 million unique TCR beta sequences from approximately 190 million T cells. General observations from the study: As immune exposure information, only CMV serostatus was available. Confirmation in vitro established that a few CMV-associated chains were specific for CMV antigens. As a later analysis showed, a missense DCLRE1C variant was linked to trimming of TCR beta V- and J-genes.

On this clone: Its antigen is as yet unknown.

It was with 60 Vbeta and 13 Jbeta primers that the PCR ran. Assay: immunoSEQ multiplex PCR; the TCRdb copy retains only in-frame clones and omits some. The listing records over 50,000 clones. Material for sequencing was PBMCs. The sequence was collected from a man aged 45-60 years in good health and CMV-seropositive.

In DNA, the CDR3 is TGTGCCAGCAGCTTTTCTAGCGGGAGGCTGGGGGAGCAGTACTTC. This translates into CASSFSSGRLGEQYF. The genes are TRBV7-2 and TRBJ2-7; 11 nucleotides match TRBD2. The V gene's germline CDR1 is SGHTA and CDR2 FQGNSA. The CDR3 extends over 15 amino acids. Trimming removed 3 bases from V and 7 bases from J; junction bases left unmatched: 8. The full variable domain, with the rest looked up from reference TRBV7-2 and TRBJ2-7, is GAGVSQSPSNKVTEKGKDVELRCDPISGHTALYWYRQSLGQGLEFLIYFQGNSAPDKSGLPSDRFSAERTGGSVSTLTIQRTQQEDSAVYLCASSFSSGRLGEQYFGPGTRLTVT.